These T cell receptor beta chains were read from a single sample in a study of T-cell reconstitution after alpha-beta-depleted transplantation in children. From the PCR reads, TCRdb called clonotypes with MiXCR, one entry per CDR3 protein. The repertoire consists of approximately 190,000 distinct CDR3 sequences, with around 7.7% occurring once and the leading ten covering less than 40%. Sequences were derived from PBMCs, mostly from graft donor cells, sampled 360 days after TCRalphabeta/CD19-depleted stem cell transplant. The source of these receptors is a male patient aged 2-10 years who had a stem cell transplant for acute myeloid leukemia, so the T cells may come from the graft donor. CDR3s include the opening cysteine and the closing phenylalanine or tryptophan. Fields, in order: CDR3 length, V gene, J gene, D gene, clone size, CDR3 DNA, CDR3 protein. D genes are given only for firm matches. Expanded clones are given a class, and other clones once, few, many or no size at all.

12	TRBV29-1	TRBJ2-5	NA	many	TGCAGCGCAGCCTCTAAAAAAGAGACCCAGTACTTC	CSAASKKETQYF
15	TRBV29-1	TRBJ2-2	NA	many	TGCAGCGTCCCGACGGGACCCTCGAACACCGGGGAGCTGTTTTTT	CSVPTGPSNTGELFF
14	TRBV7-9	TRBJ2-1	TRBD1	many	TGTGCCAGCAGCTTAGTACAGGGGATAAATGAGCAGTTCTTC	CASSLVQGINEQFF
13	TRBV11-2	TRBJ2-5	NA	NA	TGTGCCAGCAGCTTACCCACCCAAGAGACCCAGTACTTC	CASSLPTQETQYF
16	TRBV5-5	TRBJ2-1	TRBD2	NA	TGTGCCAGCAGCGCGCCAAGCGGGGGGGCTTACAATGAGCAGTTCTTC	CASSAPSGGAYNEQFF
19	TRBV12-3/TRBV12-4	TRBJ2-7	NA	NA	TGTGCCAGCACCCTCAGGGCGGCGAAGAGGGGTGCCCATACCTACGAGCAGTACTTC	CASTLRAAKRGAHTYEQYF
15	TRBV7-9	TRBJ2-5	TRBD1	NA	TGTGCCAGCAGCTTGGGAAGGGGGCGCGGGGAGACCCAGTACTTC	CASSLGRGRGETQYF
13	TRBV20-1	TRBJ2-7	NA	many	TGCAGTGCTAGAAAGACACCTTCCTACGAGCAGTACTTC	CSARKTPSYEQYF
14	TRBV15	TRBJ1-2	NA	NA	TGTGCCACCAGCAGAGATTTGGAGAAAATCGGCTACACCTTC	CATSRDLEKIGYTF
15	TRBV18	TRBJ1-2	NA	few	TGTGCCAGCTCACATGGACCGGGGAAAGGGTTAGACTACACCTTC	CASSHGPGKGLDYTF